The 19 T cell receptor beta chains below come from one sample, sequenced in a study of T cells after yellow fever vaccination. TCRdb re-called the 5' RACE reads with MiXCR, one entry per CDR3 protein. The sample lists approximately 260,000 distinct CDR3 sequences, over 10% occurring once. The starting material was CD4+ T cells sorted from PBMCs, obtained 45 days after the yellow fever booster vaccination. The receptors shown here come from a man aged 25-45 years who received the YFV17D yellow fever vaccine.

This clonotype was picked up many times. The chain carries TRBV4-3 and TRBJ2-2; D is undetermined. Per germline, CDR1 LGHNA and CDR2 YSLEER. The CDR3 extends over 14 amino acids. V shed 1 base and J shed 1 base, with 4 bases lying between them. The CDR3 DNA reads as TGCGCCAGCAGCCAAGCCGGGAACACCGGGGAGCTGTTTTTT. Protein: CASSQAGNTGELFF.

The chain has TRBV10-2 and TRBJ2-1, with D possibly being TRBD2 (5 bases). The CDR3 contains 14 residues. V was trimmed by 5 bases and J by 3 bases, leaving 11 bases between them. Germline V gene lookup returns CDR1 WSHSY and CDR2 SAAADI. This CDR3 is CASSFLADYNEQFF. CDR3 DNA sequence: TGCGCCAGCAGTTTTCTAGCAGACTACAATGAGCAGTTCTTC.

This rearrangement joins TRBV12-3 or TRBV12-4 to TRBJ1-5, with D hard to call. The CDR3 is 12 residues long. V dropped 6 bases and J dropped 7 bases, with 10 bases sitting between them. The CDR3 region has the DNA TGTGCCAGCAGGGCGGGGAAACAGCCCCAGCATTTT. Translating gives CASRAGKQPQHF.

This clonotype was counted ten times or more. The J gene is TRBJ2-3, the V gene TRBV20-1; 8 bases agree with TRBD2. The CDR3 has 14 residues. V shed 3 bases and J 2 bases; nucleotides not matched to a gene: 4. Germline V gives CDR1 DFQATT, CDR2 SNEGSKA (reference sequence). The CDR3 region is CSARTGGNTDTQYF. The CDR3 nucleotides read TGCAGTGCTAGGACGGGAGGGAACACAGATACGCAGTATTTT.

Comments on this clonotype: A read error may be the cause here, since a much bigger clone is one base away. The chain recombines TRBV20-1 with TRBJ2-1, with D perhaps TRBD1 or TRBD2 (6 bases each). Trimming took 2 bases from V and 6 from J, leaving 17 bases between them. CDR1 is DFQATT, CDR2 SNEGSKA, per germline (reference sequence). The CDR3 runs 15 residues. The CDR3 DNA sequence: TGCAGTGCTAGAAATATCGGGGGCGGCGGCAATGAGCAGTTCTTC. This sequence encodes CSARNIGGGGNEQFF.

This clonotype was counted a few times. V and J are TRBV9 and TRBJ2-3, with a possible D match to TRBD2 (6 bases). The ends were cut back, 0 bases at V and 3 bases at J, with 14 bases in the middle. CDR1 and CDR2 from the germline V gene are SGDLS and YYNGEE. This CDR3 is 16 amino acids long. The DNA of the CDR3 is TGTGCCAGCAGCGTAGCCCCGGGACTCGTGACAGATACGCAGTATTTT. It specifies CASSVAPGLVTDTQYF.

This clonotype turned up a few times. The chain uses TRBV28 and TRBJ2-2, with TRBD1 matching 9 bases. The CDR3 loop spans 16 amino acids. The germline CDR1 and CDR2 sequences are MDHEN and SYDVKM. Trimming at V came to 6 bases and at J to 4 bases, leaving 9 bases not matched to a gene. The CDR3 nucleotides are TGTGCCAGCAGACCTACGACAGGGGGGATCACCGGGGAGCTGTTTTTT. Translation gives CASRPTTGGITGELFF. The full variable domain, in which reference TRBV28 and TRBJ2-2 provide the parts outside the CDR3, is DVKVTQSSRYLVKRTGEKVFLECVQDMDHENMFWYRQDPGLGLRLIYFSYDVKMKEKGDIPEGYSVSREKKERFSLILESASTNQTSMYLCASRPTTGGITGELFFGEGSRLTVL.

Note on this clonotype: Compared with germline, one end of the junction differs, possibly owing to a read error. V gene TRBV12-3 or TRBV12-4 combines with J gene TRBJ2-7; a weak D match, TRBD2 (6 bases). The CDR3 is 16 residues long. CDR3 in DNA: TGTGTCAGCAGTTTAGCGGAGAATAAATTTTCCTACGAGCAGTACTTC. Its protein product is CVSSLAENKFSYEQYF.

This clonotype turned up a few times. The chain couples TRBV4-2 to TRBJ2-3; D might be TRBD1 or TRBD2, each matching 5 bases. V gave up 2 bases and J gave up 7 bases, with 10 bases separating them. The CDR3 consists of 13 residues. Looked up from germline, CDR1 is LGHNA and CDR2 is YNFKEQ. Here the CDR3 reads CASSQMGPYTQYF. DNA of the CDR3: TGTGCCAGCAGCCAAATGGGACCGTATACGCAGTATTTT.

CDR3 coding DNA: TGCGCCAGCAGCCAAGGCACCGGACTATTTGGTGAGCAGTTCTTC. This translates into CASSQGTGLFGEQFF. The chain is built from TRBV4-3 and TRBJ2-1; D might be TRBD2 (6 bases). Trimming removed 1 base at V and 9 bases at J, with 16 bases between. The CDR3 covers 15 residues. Germline CDR1 is LGHNA and CDR2 is YSLEER.

This clonotype came up a few times. The chain joins TRBV20-1 to TRBJ1-6, with D perhaps matching TRBD1 (5 bases). CDR1 is DFQATT, CDR2 SNEGSKA, per germline (reference sequence). This CDR3 has 16 residues. V lost 1 base to trimming and J lost 0 bases, with 10 bases between them. CDR3 loop: CSARGQGSSYNSPLHF. The CDR3 DNA reads TGCAGTGCTAGAGGGCAGGGCAGCTCCTATAATTCACCCCTCCACTTT.

This clonotype was counted between two and nine times. The rearrangement links TRBV28 to TRBJ2-1; TRBD1 aligns across 10 bases. The V gene end was trimmed by 5 bases and the J gene end by 3 bases; junction bases not matched to a gene: 10. The CDR3 runs to 17 residues. CDR1 and CDR2 from the germline V gene are MDHEN and SYDVKM. The CDR3 DNA is TGTGCCAGCAGTCCTACCCGGACAGGGGGAATCTACAATGAGCAGTTCTTC. Translation gives CASSPTRTGGIYNEQFF.

This clonotype turned up a few times. This rearrangement joins TRBV7-3 to TRBJ2-3, with D perhaps matching TRBD2 (5 bases). This CDR3 contains 14 residues. Per the germline V gene, CDR1 is SGHTA and CDR2 is FQGTGA. With 3 bases removed from V and 4 bases from J, the gap between germline ends came to 11 bases. The CDR3 coding sequence is TGTGCCAGCAGCTTCGGCCCCGGGGCAGATACGCAGTATTTT. Protein sequence: CASSFGPGADTQYF.

This clonotype was observed a handful of times. V usage is TRBV11-2 and J usage is TRBJ2-5; D remains ambiguous. The V gene lost 5 bases and the J gene lost 5 bases, with 21 bases spanning the gap. This CDR3 has 16 amino acids. Germline lookup yields CDR1 SGHAT and CDR2 FQNNGV. CDR3 sequence (DNA): TGTGCCAGCAGCAGTTGGAAGGGAACGGAGACGGAGACCCAGTACTTC. Translating gives CASSSWKGTETETQYF.

This clonotype was observed a handful of times. The chain has TRBV12-3 or TRBV12-4 and TRBJ2-2; 8 bases are shared with TRBD2. The CDR3 is 15 residues long. The J segment lost 5 bases and the V segment lost 3 bases, leaving 5 bases of the junction unmatched. This chain's CDR3 is CASSFGAGATGELFF. The CDR3 bases are TGTGCCAGCAGTTTCGGAGCGGGAGCGACCGGGGAGCTGTTTTTT.

This clonotype came up a few times. CDR3 region: CASSLLGGSTDTQYF. Written as DNA, the CDR3 is TGCGCCAGCAGCTTGTTAGGTGGGAGCACAGATACGCAGTATTTT. The chain recombines TRBV5-1 with TRBJ2-3; D call uncertain. Per the germline V gene, CDR1 is SGHRS and CDR2 is YFSETQ. Trimming removed 1 base at V and 0 bases at J, with 9 bases between. The CDR3 has 15 residues.

This chain connects TRBV27 to TRBJ2-3, with D hard to call. The V end lost 5 bases, the J end lost 2 bases, and 14 bases lay between the germline ends. The CDR3 runs to 15 residues. From germline, CDR1 is MNHEY and CDR2 SMNVEV (reference sequence). In DNA, the CDR3 is TGTGCCAGCAGTCCGTCCATCTACCTCACAGATACGCAGTATTTT. Its translation is CASSPSIYLTDTQYF.

The CDR3 spells CASSPAVYEQYF. CDR3 DNA: TGTGCCAGCAGTCCCGCTGTTTACGAGCAGTACTTC. The J gene is TRBJ2-7, the V gene TRBV6-6, with no clear D. CDR1 is MNHNY, CDR2 SVGAGI, per germline (reference sequence). This CDR3 spans 12 amino acids. V was pared by 5 bases and J by 4 bases, with 9 bases between.

This clonotype appeared a few times. The chain recombines TRBV7-3 with TRBJ2-3; 7 bases are shared with TRBD2. Germline V gives CDR1 SGHTA, CDR2 FQGTGA. The CDR3 is 15 amino acids. Trimming took 1 base from V and 2 from J; bases not matched to a gene: 3. Written as DNA, the CDR3 is TGTGCCAGCAGCTTAATCGCGGGGGTCACAGATACGCAGTATTTT. It translates to CASSLIAGVTDTQYF.